This T cell receptor beta chain was captured by sequencing in a study of shared clonotypes between healthy human individuals. CDR3 length: 14 residues. Germline V gene sequence: CDR1 ENHRY, CDR2 SYGVKD. V dropped 10 bases and J dropped 8; count of bases not matched to a gene: 12. With regard to this clone: Its antigen is undetermined.

The method was immunoSEQ multiplex PCR; TCRdb's version includes in-frame clones alone and lacks a portion of them. The data hold 600,000 to 750,000 clones, with about 90% observed a single time. Study observations and caveats: The represented genetic and exposure-history diversity was limited by the small number of donors. Depth was large, yet rarefaction showed that sorted-subset sequencing was incomplete. The study found 4.5% to 6% of naive CD4 clonotypes shared across a few donors.

CD8 memory fractions consisted of CD45RO+ and CCR7-negative CD45RA+ TemRA cells together. The genes are TRBV10-3 and TRBJ1-4, with 8 positions matching TRBD1. The TCR sequence derives from a man aged 18 to 29 in good health. Some clones in this sample may be carry-over from other donors' samples. Sequenced: memory CD8+ T cells from PBMCs. The subset is: CD45RO+ cells pooled with CCR7-negative TemRA cells. CDR3 sequence: CATLPTGGGEKLFF. As DNA, the CDR3 is TGTGCCACCCTACCCACAGGGGGAGGCGAAAAACTGTTTTTT.